These 20 T cell receptor beta chains share one sample of origin, sequenced in a study of blood T cell repertoires in COVID-19. Clones were sequenced by immunoSEQ multiplex PCR, and TCRdb holds only the in-frame ones, with some missing. The data show about 200,000 clones, nearly 90% seen once. Sequencing was carried out using PBMCs or T cells enriched from blood (not recorded which). These TCRs come from a woman between 40 and 55 years old with acute COVID-19.

This chain uses TRBV7-2 with TRBJ1-2; weak D call: TRBD1 (6 bases). From germline, CDR1 is SGHTA and CDR2 FQGNSA. CDR3 length: 14 residues. Deletions cut 1 base from V and 8 bases from J, with 14 bases between. In DNA, the CDR3 is TGTGCCAGCAGCTTAGGGGTGGGGGCGCCAGGCTACACCTTC. Protein sequence: CASSLGVGAPGYTF.

This clone was picked up a small number of times. CDR3 sequence (DNA): TGTGCCAGCAGAAGACAGGCCCAAAGCCAGCCCCAGCATTTT. Protein sequence: CASRRQAQSQPQHF. The rearrangement joins TRBV6-5 to TRBJ1-5; possible D gene TRBD1, 6 bases. Trimming took 6 bases from V and 7 from J, leaving 16 bases between them. The CDR3 has 14 residues. Germline CDR1 is MNHEY and CDR2 is SVGAGI.

The rearrangement links TRBV19 to TRBJ1-1; 8 bases agree with TRBD1. V dropped 3 bases and J dropped 5; count of bases not matched to a gene: 8. The CDR3 length is 15 residues. Germline lookup yields CDR1 LNHDA and CDR2 SQIVND (reference sequence). The CDR3 coding sequence is TGTGCCAGTAGTATTCGTCCAGGGGGCATGACTGAAGCTTTCTTT. Protein sequence: CASSIRPGGMTEAFF.

The chain employs TRBV6-2 or TRBV6-3 and TRBJ1-5, with 9 bases aligning to TRBD1. V lost 5 bases and J lost 0; bases outside the gene matches: 14. The CDR3 totals 19 residues. Germline V gene data show CDR1 as MNHEY and CDR2 as SVGEGT. CDR3 residues: CASSDITQGAHISNQPQHF. CDR3 nucleotides: TGTGCCAGCAGTGATATTACACAGGGGGCTCATATTAGCAATCAGCCCCAGCATTTT.

V usage is TRBV5-5 and J usage is TRBJ1-2; 10 positions agree with TRBD1. The germline CDR1 and CDR2 sequences are SGHKS and YYEKEE (reference sequence). V trimming: 5 bases; J trimming: 8 bases; junction bases outside the gene matches: 15. The CDR3 has 16 residues. For the CDR3, the DNA is TGTGCCAGCAGTTCTAGCCACTCCGGGACAGGGGCCGGCTACACCTTC. This sequence encodes CASSSSHSGTGAGYTF. The complete variable domain, with remaining parts taken from reference TRBV5-5 and TRBJ1-2, reads DAGVTQSPTHLIKTRGQQVTLRCSPISGHKSVSWYQQVLGQGPQFIFQYYEKEERGRGNFPDRFSARQFPNYSSELNVNALLLGDSALYLCASSSSHSGTGAGYTFGSGTRLTVV.

The DNA for the CDR3 is TGTGCCAGCAGTTACTCTTCCAGCGGGGGCCAAGAGACCCAGTACTTC. The encoded protein is CASSYSSSGGQETQYF. This chain links TRBV6-2 or TRBV6-3 with TRBJ2-5; 8 positions match TRBD2. J was trimmed by 1 base and V by 0 bases; bases with no gene match: 4. Germline values: CDR1 MNHEY, CDR2 SVGEGT. The CDR3 is made up of 16 amino acids.

V is TRBV27 and J is TRBJ2-7, with D tentatively TRBD1 (6 bases). CDR1 MNHEY and CDR2 SMNVEV come from the germline V gene (reference sequence). The V and J ends lost 2 bases and 7 bases respectively, with 9 bases between them. The CDR3 spans 12 residues. The CDR3 nucleotides are TGTGCCAGCAGTTTAGGGGGCCTTGAGCAGTACTTC. Protein product: CASSLGGLEQYF.

The chain recombines TRBV7-2 with TRBJ2-1; D might be TRBD2 (7 bases). Germline-derived CDR1 and CDR2 are SGHTA and FQGNSA. The CDR3 has 15 amino acids. Trimming took off 8 bases at V and 8 bases at J, with 22 bases between the two ends. The CDR3 spells CASGRGRGLWDEQFF. The CDR3 DNA follows: TGTGCCAGCGGCCGGGGGCGGGGGCTGTGGGATGAGCAGTTCTTC.

The chain carries TRBV9 and TRBJ2-5; 8 nucleotides align to TRBD1. After removal of 4 bases from V and 5 bases from J, the junction contained 10 bases not matched to a gene. The germline V gene encodes CDR1 SGDLS and CDR2 YYNGEE. This CDR3 is 15 amino acids long. CDR3 protein: CASSPGQGWWETQYF. CDR3 nucleotide sequence: TGTGCCAGCAGCCCAGGACAGGGATGGTGGGAGACCCAGTACTTC.

The chain recombines TRBV28 with TRBJ1-1; TRBD1 matches at 10 bases. Per germline, CDR1 MDHEN and CDR2 SYDVKM. The CDR3 is 15 amino acids. With V trimmed by 7 bases and J by 4 bases, 9 bases remained unmatched. The CDR3 bases are TGTGCCAGCATCGGGACAGGGGACGCGGTCACTGAAGCTTTCTTT. It specifies CASIGTGDAVTEAFF.

The chain recombines TRBV5-1 with TRBJ1-2; D not resolved. Germline V gives CDR1 SGHRS, CDR2 YFSETQ. The CDR3 has 14 amino acids. Trimming left V 1 base short and J 4 bases short, with 11 bases between. The CDR3 spells CASSLQTAGYGYTF. DNA for the CDR3: TGCGCCAGCAGCTTGCAGACTGCCGGCTATGGCTACACCTTC.

The chain combines TRBV6-5 with TRBJ1-2, with TRBD1 matching over 7 bases. Germline loops: CDR1 MNHEY, CDR2 SVGAGI. The CDR3 spans 13 residues. V gave up 6 bases and J gave up 3 bases; unmatched junction bases: 4. The CDR3 is CASSRDSYYGYTF. In DNA form, the CDR3 reads TGTGCCAGCAGCCGGGACAGTTACTATGGCTACACCTTC.

The table lists this clone with a count of one. CDR3 bases: TGTGCCAGCAGCTTGTCAGGGAGGGGATCTAATGAAAAACTGTTTTTT. It encodes CASSLSGRGSNEKLFF. V gene TRBV7-8 combines with J gene TRBJ1-4; TRBD1 is a possible D gene (5 bases). Per the germline V gene, CDR1 is SGHVS and CDR2 is FQNEAQ. The CDR3 has 16 amino acids. V was trimmed by 3 bases and J by 3 bases, leaving 14 bases between them. The full variable domain, with the rest looked up from reference TRBV7-8 and TRBJ1-4, is GAGVSQSPRYKVAKRGQDVALRCDPISGHVSLFWYQQALGQGPEFLTYFQNEAQLDKSGLPSDRFFAERPEGSVSTLKIQRTQQEDSAVYLCASSLSGRGSNEKLFFGSGTQLSVL.

This chain links TRBV24-1 with TRBJ2-3; 12 positions agree with TRBD2. The CDR3 extends over 16 amino acids. Germline loops: CDR1 KGHDR, CDR2 SFDVKD. After removal of 4 bases from V and 4 bases from J, the junction contained 5 bases not matched to a gene. The CDR3 spells CATSDKTSGSADTQYF. DNA for the CDR3: TGTGCCACCAGTGACAAGACTAGCGGGAGTGCAGATACGCAGTATTTT.

The gene calls are TRBV30 and TRBJ2-5; possibly TRBD1 for D (6 bases). The V gene's germline CDR1 is GTSNPN and CDR2 SVGIG (reference sequence). There are 13 residues in the CDR3. The V end was cut by 0 bases, the J end by 9 bases, with 14 bases between. The CDR3 nucleotides are TGTGCCTGGAGTGTGGGGGCCGCAGACGCCCAGTACTTC. Translated, it gives CAWSVGAADAQYF.

The V call is TRBV7-6, the J call TRBJ2-2; D might be TRBD1 (5 bases). With 3 bases removed from V and 5 bases from J, the gap between germline ends came to 7 bases. The CDR3 covers 13 residues. Germline loops: CDR1 SGHVS, CDR2 FNYEAQ. Written as DNA, the CDR3 is TGTGCCAGCAGCTTGCAGGGTACCGGGGAGCTGTTTTTT. This sequence encodes CASSLQGTGELFF.

The chain joins TRBV5-1 to TRBJ2-3; TRBD2 agrees at 8 bases. V shed 2 bases and J 2 bases; nucleotides not matched to a gene: 1. The CDR3 spans 14 residues. Germline V gene sequence: CDR1 SGHRS, CDR2 YFSETQ. CDR3 DNA sequence: TGCGCCAGCAGCTTAGCGGGAGCCACAGATACGCAGTATTTT. This translates into CASSLAGATDTQYF.

The chain has TRBV2 and TRBJ2-7, with 7 bases fitting TRBD1. V was pared by 8 bases and J by 4 bases, with 5 bases of the junction left unmatched. CDR1 SNHLY and CDR2 FYNNEI come from the germline V gene. This CDR3 has 12 residues. The CDR3 here is CASQGTVYEQYF. The DNA of the CDR3 is TGTGCCAGCCAGGGGACAGTTTACGAGCAGTACTTC.

The rearrangement links TRBV7-2 to TRBJ1-6, with 10 nucleotides matching TRBD1. This CDR3 is 15 amino acids long. The ends lost 5 bases at V and 10 bases at J; junction bases unmatched: 8. From germline, CDR1 is SGHTA and CDR2 FQGNSA. CDR3 bases: TGTGCCAGCAGCGGATGGGACAGGGGAGGATCACCCCTCCACTTT. This encodes CASSGWDRGGSPLHF.

J is TRBJ1-1 and V is TRBV12-5, with a possible D match to TRBD1 (5 bases). CDR1 is LGHNT and CDR2 is FRNRAP in the germline V gene. V gave up 4 bases and J gave up 6 bases, with 12 bases separating them. The CDR3 covers 13 residues. The DNA for the CDR3 is TGTGCTAGTGGTTGGCAGGGAGGGGCTGAAGCTTTCTTT. Its protein is CASGWQGGAEAFF.